Included here is one TCR beta chain sequence, with context. TCRdb keeps only in-frame clones here, not all; method: immunoSEQ multiplex PCR. The sample carries fewer than 200,000 clones, roughly 84% recorded once. The sample is drawn from a study of blood T cell repertoires in COVID-19. As for the study in general: There were acute and convalescent COVID-19 samples, and they came from the United States, Italy and Spain. T cells, B-cell-depleted T cells, or PBMCs provided the cDNA or gDNA that served as material.

Per germline, CDR1 LGHDT and CDR2 YNNKEL (reference sequence). V trimming: 1 base; J trimming: 3 bases; junction bases outside the gene matches: 2. CDR3 size: 15 residues. This rearrangement joins TRBV3-1 (or the pseudogene TRBV3-2) to TRBJ2-1; 8 bases line up with TRBD2. The TCR originated in a human donor with acute COVID-19. The donor label of this sample is uncertain. Sequencing was performed on PBMCs or T cells enriched from blood (not recorded which). The CDR3 region is CASSQAAGGYNEQFF. The CDR3 coding sequence is TGTGCCAGCAGCCAAGCGGCGGGGGGCTACAATGAGCAGTTCTTC.